A selection of T cell receptor beta chains follows, all from one sample in a study of blood T cell repertoires in COVID-19. Libraries were prepared by immunoSEQ multiplex PCR; TCRdb keeps only in-frame clonotypes and omits some of them. The sample includes about 230,000 clones, about 83% of them seen just once. The sequencing input was peripheral blood. The receptors were gathered from a woman aged 50 to 60 with acute or convalescent COVID-19. The CDR3 runs from the conserved cysteine through the conserved F or W.

>TRBV20-1
CSASHSSGGVAYNEQFF
>TRBV6-5
CACRDRDHEKLFF
>TRBV7-2
CASSLALGSSYNEQFF
>TRBV30
CAWTTGGLTEQFF
>TRBV28
CASSFLAGGQMCRYEQYF
>TRBV13
CASSLGARSLSYEQYF
>TRBV28
CASTIGHMANTGELFF
>TRBV5-1
CASSKDRRHQPQHF
>TRBV19
CASSLMLQGYEQYF
>TRBV30
CAWTFFRTDTGELFF
>TRBV30
CAWRRAGGGETQYF
>TRBV5-4
CASSLAPRGETQYF
>TRBV10-3
CAIGDSEVVYGYTF
>TRBV30
CACDRVFGNTIYF
>TRBV5-5
CASSLASAGSRTF
>TRBV24-1
CATSESFNQPQHF
>TRBV28
CASSPPLVGLVTEAFF
>TRBV30
CAWSVGGRGHSPLHF
>TRBV11-1
CASSFPAGGYPGELFF
>TRBV4-2
CASSQVNREGYGYTF
>TRBV7-2
CASSPSETQYF
>TRBV19
CASKLVRGSSYEQYF
>TRBV9
CASSEGASNYEQYF
>TRBV4-1
CASSLATSISTDTQYF
>TRBV30
CAWSPGLGYTF
>TRBV11-2
CASSWTGGLTYEQYF
>TRBV9
CASSREDRVQETQYF